The 29 T cell receptor beta chains presented below share a single source sample, sequenced in a study of blood T cell repertoires in COVID-19. The assay was immunoSEQ multiplex PCR, and TCRdb's table has in-frame clones only and misses some. The table lists fewer than 300,000 clones, around 85% of them singletons. Sequencing input: peripheral blood. These receptors originate from a human donor with COVID-19, enrolled during active disease. The donor label of this sample is uncertain.

This rearrangement joins TRBV7-8 to TRBJ2-5; D uncertain. V was pared by 5 bases and J by 1 base, with 11 bases between. The V gene's germline CDR1 is SGHVS and CDR2 FQNEAQ. The CDR3 is 14 amino acids. For the CDR3, the DNA is TGTGCCAGCAGCCTAATACTCGGCCAAGAGACCCAGTACTTC. Encoded protein: CASSLILGQETQYF.

The genes are TRBV2 and TRBJ1-6; D is perhaps TRBD1 (5 bases). The germline V and J ends were trimmed by 2 bases and 6 bases, with 11 bases remaining between them. The CDR3 totals 15 residues. Germline loops: CDR1 SNHLY, CDR2 FYNNEI. CDR3 nucleotides: TGTGCCAGCAGTGAAAGACAGATGAGTAATTCACCCCTCCACTTT. This translates into CASSERQMSNSPLHF. The variable domain in full, with the rest retrieved from reference TRBV2 and TRBJ1-6, is EPEVTQTPSHQVTQMGQEVILRCVPISNHLYFYWYRQILGQKVEFLVSFYNNEISEKSEIFDDQFSVERPDGSNFTLKIRSTKLEDSAMYFCASSERQMSNSPLHFGNGTRLTVT.

V and J are TRBV24-1 and TRBJ2-5, with 8 positions matching TRBD1. With 0 bases clipped from V and 1 base from J, the junction kept 9 bases outside the gene matches. CDR3 length equals 18 residues. The V gene's germline CDR1 is KGHDR and CDR2 SFDVKD. For the CDR3, the DNA is TGTGCCACCAGTGATTTGCATTCAGGGGGCTCCTTCCAAGAGACCCAGTACTTC. Its protein product is CATSDLHSGGSFQETQYF.

The chain is built from TRBV28 and TRBJ1-1; 7 nucleotides align to TRBD1. CDR1 and CDR2 (germline): MDHEN, SYDVKM. This CDR3 contains 16 residues. The V gene end was trimmed by 3 bases and the J gene end by 8 bases; junction bases not matched to a gene: 15. CDR3 coding DNA: TGTGCCAGCAGTTTCTCCGGGACAGCACGGTCCTCCGAAGCTTTCTTT. Its translation: CASSFSGTARSSEAFF.

The chain combines TRBV28 with TRBJ1-2, with 8 bases lining up with TRBD1. Germline V lookup: CDR1 MDHEN, CDR2 SYDVKM. This CDR3 has 13 residues. Trimming removed 6 bases from V and 6 bases from J; junction bases left unmatched: 6. As DNA, the CDR3 is TGTGCCAGCAGCCAGGGGGCCCCGCATGGCTACACCTTC. Translation: CASSQGAPHGYTF.

V gene TRBV19 combines with J gene TRBJ2-5, with TRBD1 as a possible D gene (6 bases). CDR3 length equals 15 residues. CDR1 LNHDA and CDR2 SQIVND come from the germline V gene (reference sequence). V gave up 4 bases and J gave up 3 bases, with 15 bases separating them. As DNA, the CDR3 is TGTGCCAGTAGTACCTCCAGGGGACGGGAAGAGACCCAGTACTTC. Protein: CASSTSRGREETQYF.

The chain carries TRBV11-3 and TRBJ2-3; D perhaps matches TRBD2 (5 bases). Germline V gives CDR1 SGHNT, CDR2 YENEEA. V lost 4 bases and J 3 bases, leaving 8 bases between the germline ends. This CDR3 is 13 amino acids long. CDR3 amino acids: CASSWGATDTQYF. The CDR3 DNA follows: TGTGCCAGCAGCTGGGGAGCAACAGATACGCAGTATTTT.

V gene TRBV4-3 combines with J gene TRBJ1-2, with 7 bases fitting TRBD1. V trimming: 1 base; J trimming: 8 bases; junction bases outside the gene matches: 4. Per the germline V gene, CDR1 is LGHNA and CDR2 is YSLEER. This CDR3 is built from 13 residues. The CDR3 coding sequence is TGCGCCAGCAGCCAAGGGTCAGGGGGAGGCTACACCTTC. It yields the protein CASSQGSGGGYTF.

The chain's CDR3 is CASSYDGGTGKEAFF. For the CDR3, the DNA is TGTGCCAGCAGTTACGACGGGGGGACGGGGAAGGAAGCTTTCTTT. The chain carries TRBV6-6 and TRBJ1-1; perhaps TRBD1 as D (5 bases). The CDR3 runs to 15 residues. The V end lost 2 bases, the J end lost 8 bases, and 18 bases lay between the germline ends. CDR1 is MNHNY, CDR2 SVGAGI, per germline (reference sequence).

This chain uses TRBV4-2 with TRBJ2-6; a possible D gene is TRBD1 (5 bases). Germline CDR1 is LGHNA and CDR2 is YNFKEQ. The CDR3 spans 16 residues. The V gene lost 4 bases and the J gene lost 0 bases, with 10 bases spanning the gap. The CDR3, as DNA: TGTGCCAGCAGCCCAACTACAGGCTCTGGGGCCAACGTCCTGACTTTC. Its translation is CASSPTTGSGANVLTF.

This sequence joins TRBV5-4 and TRBJ2-7, with D maybe TRBD1 (5 bases). CDR1 SGHNT and CDR2 YYREEE come from the germline V gene (reference sequence). V lost 5 bases, J lost 2 bases, and 17 bases lay in between. This CDR3 is 15 amino acids long. CDR3 sequence reads: CASRGKTDPTYEQYF. The CDR3 region has the DNA TGTGCCAGCAGGGGGAAGACAGACCCCACCTACGAGCAGTACTTC.

The gene calls are TRBV5-4 and TRBJ1-4; 10 bases fit TRBD1. There are 17 residues in the CDR3. CDR1 SGHNT and CDR2 YYREEE come from the germline V gene (reference sequence). The V segment lost 4 bases and the J segment 2 bases; nucleotides outside the gene matches: 8. CDR3 nucleotide sequence: TGTGCCAGCAGCGCCGGGACAGGGGATTACACTAATGAAAAACTGTTTTTT. Protein sequence: CASSAGTGDYTNEKLFF.

This clone appeared a few times. V and J are TRBV11-3 and TRBJ1-3; 7 bases are shared with TRBD1. The V gene's germline CDR1 is SGHNT and CDR2 YENEEA. J was trimmed by 0 bases and V by 4 bases; bases with no gene match: 6. The CDR3 has 16 residues. This CDR3 reads CASSSNRDSSGNTIYF. Written as DNA, the CDR3 is TGTGCCAGCAGCTCGAACCGGGACAGCTCTGGAAACACCATATATTTT.

This sequence joins TRBV5-1 and TRBJ2-5; 15 bases agree with TRBD2. Germline values: CDR1 SGHRS, CDR2 YFSETQ. CDR3 length equals 15 residues. V gave up 3 bases and J gave up 5 bases; unmatched junction bases: 2. CDR3 sequence: CASSSGTSGRETQYF. DNA for the CDR3: TGCGCCAGCAGCTCCGGGACTAGCGGGAGGGAGACCCAGTACTTC.

This chain links TRBV7-2 with TRBJ1-3; 7 bases are shared with TRBD1. The junction had 1 base not matched to a gene; V was cut back by 2 bases and J by 0 bases. CDR3 length: 15 residues. Per germline, CDR1 SGHTA and CDR2 FQGNSA. This CDR3 reads CASSLPGGSGNTIYF. The CDR3 bases are TGTGCCAGCAGCTTACCAGGGGGCTCTGGAAACACCATATATTTT.

The table lists this clone with a count of one. The rearrangement joins TRBV18 to TRBJ1-5, with TRBD1 as a possible D gene (5 bases). The CDR3 loop spans 16 amino acids. Germline CDR1 reads KGHSH; CDR2 reads LQKENI. The V and J ends lost 0 bases and 4 bases respectively, with 13 bases between them. In DNA form, the CDR3 reads TGTGCCAGCTCACCACCCGGGACTCCCGGGAATCAGCCCCAGCATTTT. Amino acids: CASSPPGTPGNQPQHF.

There are a few counts of this clone. This rearrangement joins TRBV6-5 to TRBJ1-5; D is perhaps TRBD1 (5 bases). The germline CDR1 and CDR2 sequences are MNHEY and SVGAGI. V lost 5 bases to trimming and J lost 1 base, with 9 bases between them. The CDR3 contains 14 residues. In nucleotides, the CDR3 is TGTGCCAGCAGTCCAAGACAGAGCAATCAGCCCCAGCATTTT. This encodes CASSPRQSNQPQHF.

J is TRBJ1-5 and V is TRBV19, with D possibly TRBD1 on 5 matching bases. CDR1 LNHDA and CDR2 SQIVND come from the germline V gene (reference sequence). Trimming pared 11 bases from V and 2 bases from J, leaving 16 bases between. This CDR3 is built from 14 residues. The CDR3 here is CAGGVLRGNQPQHF. The CDR3 DNA sequence: TGTGCCGGGGGGGTCCTCAGAGGCAATCAGCCCCAGCATTTT.

This clone was seen just once. The chain's CDR3 is CASSGTGFYEQYF. The CDR3, as DNA: TGTGCCAGCAGCGGTACAGGGTTCTACGAGCAGTACTTC. The J gene is TRBJ2-7, the V gene TRBV5-4; the D gene is possibly TRBD1 (6 bases). Trimming cost V 4 bases and J 3 bases, with 11 bases left between them. CDR3 length equals 13 residues. Germline V gives CDR1 SGHNT, CDR2 YYREEE (reference sequence). The variable domain in full, completed from reference TRBV5-4 and TRBJ2-7, reads ETGVTQSPTHLIKTRGQQVTLRCSSQSGHNTVSWYQQALGQGPQFIFQYYREEENGRGNFPPRFSGLQFPNYSSELNVNALELDDSALYLCASSGTGFYEQYFGPGTRLTVT.

V gene TRBV30 combines with J gene TRBJ2-1; 8 bases map to TRBD1. V was clipped by 5 bases and J by 1 base; unmatched bases: 1. CDR3 length equals 13 residues. CDR1 GTSNPN and CDR2 SVGIG come from the germline V gene (reference sequence). The CDR3 region is CAWDRGSYNEQFF. The CDR3, as DNA: TGTGCCTGGGACAGGGGATCCTACAATGAGCAGTTCTTC.

This rearrangement joins TRBV28 to TRBJ2-7; 7 nucleotides align to TRBD1. CDR1 is MDHEN and CDR2 is SYDVKM in the germline V gene. The CDR3 length is 16 residues. With 6 bases clipped from V and 2 bases from J, the junction kept 13 bases outside the gene matches. The CDR3 loop reads CASSLTPNRGTYEQYF. In nucleotides, the CDR3 is TGTGCCAGCAGCCTAACCCCCAACAGGGGAACCTACGAGCAGTACTTC.

This chain's CDR3 is CASSQERPYEQYF. The CDR3 DNA reads as TGCGCCAGCAGCCAAGAGAGGCCCTACGAGCAGTACTTC. V usage is TRBV4-1 and J usage is TRBJ2-7; no clear D. The CDR3 consists of 13 residues. The germline CDR1 and CDR2 sequences are MGHRA and YSYEKL. The V end was cut by 0 bases, the J end by 2 bases, with 5 bases between.

The chain uses TRBV28 and TRBJ1-6; TRBD1 might be the D (5 bases). Germline CDR1 MDHEN, CDR2 SYDVKM. This CDR3 contains 15 residues. V shed 4 bases and J shed 8 bases, with 15 bases lying between them. The CDR3 DNA reads TGTGCCAGCAGTTCCCAACGGGGGGGGGATTCACCCCTCCACTTT. Protein: CASSSQRGGDSPLHF.

The V gene is TRBV7-9, the J gene TRBJ1-1, with D possibly matching TRBD1 (6 bases). This CDR3 region has 13 residues. CDR1 SEHNR and CDR2 FQNEAQ come from the germline V gene (reference sequence). V lost 2 bases and J 4 bases, leaving 8 bases between the germline ends. The DNA of the CDR3 is TGTGCCAGCAGCTTATGGGGGCCCACTGAAGCTTTCTTT. This translates into CASSLWGPTEAFF.

The chain links TRBV28 to TRBJ1-5; 10 nucleotides align to TRBD1. The CDR3 extends over 15 amino acids. Germline V gene data show CDR1 as MDHEN and CDR2 as SYDVKM. The junction had 6 bases not matched to a gene; V was cut back by 3 bases and J by 7 bases. In nucleotides, the CDR3 is TGTGCCAGCAGTTTCTTGTCGGGACAGGGGCAGCCCCAGCATTTT. Translation: CASSFLSGQGQPQHF.

Only a few counts were recorded for this clone. The rearrangement uses TRBV27 and TRBJ1-2; D perhaps matches TRBD1 (5 bases). Trimming left V 6 bases short and J 1 base short, with 12 bases between. CDR1 is MNHEY and CDR2 is SMNVEV in the germline V gene (reference sequence). This CDR3 contains 14 residues. The CDR3 DNA reads TGTGCCAGCAGCCCCTTCGACAGTAACTATGGCTACACCTTC. Its protein product is CASSPFDSNYGYTF.

The J gene is TRBJ2-7, the V gene TRBV9; 8 positions match TRBD1. This CDR3 is 17 amino acids long. V dropped 3 bases and J dropped 1; count of bases not matched to a gene: 12. Germline-derived CDR1 and CDR2 are SGDLS and YYNGEE. CDR3 amino acids: CASSATPQGAGSYEQYF. The CDR3 DNA sequence: TGTGCCAGCAGCGCAACCCCTCAGGGGGCCGGATCCTACGAGCAGTACTTC. Together with reference TRBV9 and TRBJ2-7, the CDR3 gives the full variable domain: DSGVTQTPKHLITATGQRVTLRCSPRSGDLSVYWYQQSLDQGLQFLIQYYNGEERAKGNILERFSAQQFPDLHSELNLSSLELGDSALYFCASSATPQGAGSYEQYFGPGTRLTVT.

The DNA of the CDR3 is TGTGCCAGCAGCATCGGGACTAGCGGGAGGATCTACGAGCAGTACTTC. Its translation: CASSIGTSGRIYEQYF. The gene calls are TRBV11-1 and TRBJ2-7; the match to TRBD2 covers 15 bases. The CDR3 is 16 residues long. Germline V gives CDR1 SGHAT, CDR2 FQDESV (reference sequence). J was trimmed by 3 bases and V by 5 bases; bases with no gene match: 5.

The chain links TRBV18 to TRBJ1-3; D is perhaps TRBD1 (5 bases). CDR1 and CDR2 from the germline V gene are KGHSH and LQKENI. The CDR3 has 16 amino acids. The V end was cut by 3 bases, the J end by 0 bases, with 12 bases between. The CDR3 DNA reads TGTGCCAGCTCACCGGACACCCTTCTCTCTGGAAACACCATATATTTT. It encodes CASSPDTLLSGNTIYF.